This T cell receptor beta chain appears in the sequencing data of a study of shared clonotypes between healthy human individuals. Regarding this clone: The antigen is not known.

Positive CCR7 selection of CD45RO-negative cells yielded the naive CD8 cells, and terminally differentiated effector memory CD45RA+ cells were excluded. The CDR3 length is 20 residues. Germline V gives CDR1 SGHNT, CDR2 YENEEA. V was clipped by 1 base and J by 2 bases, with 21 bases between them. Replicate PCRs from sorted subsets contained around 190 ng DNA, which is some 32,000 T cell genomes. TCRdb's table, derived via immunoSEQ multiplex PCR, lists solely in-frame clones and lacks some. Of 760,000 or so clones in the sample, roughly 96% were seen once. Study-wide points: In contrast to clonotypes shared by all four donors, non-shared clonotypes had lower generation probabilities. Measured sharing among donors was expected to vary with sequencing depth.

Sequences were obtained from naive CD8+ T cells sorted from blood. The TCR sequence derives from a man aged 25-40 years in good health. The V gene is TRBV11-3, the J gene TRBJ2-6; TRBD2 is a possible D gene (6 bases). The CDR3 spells CASSLGDGFGGTAGANVLTF. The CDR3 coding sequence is TGTGCCAGCAGCTTAGGGGACGGGTTTGGCGGGACTGCTGGGGCCAACGTCCTGACTTTC.